This is a list of T cell receptor beta chains from one sample in a study of a mutant IDH1 vaccine in newly diagnosed glioma. This table comes from immunoSEQ multiplex PCR, and its TCRdb copy is limited to in-frame clones, with some not included. The sample yields tens of thousands of clones, about nine tenths seen once. What these receptors recognize is not known. Sequenced material: PBMCs, taken from a glioma patient whose treatment included an IDH1 peptide vaccine. The receptor source for this set is a woman aged 40-49 years with glioma. Both conserved end residues are part of each CDR3. The D gene is left open where the match is weak. Part of the rows lack a size; the others show once, few, many or a class for expanded clones.

d_gene,v_gene,j_gene,abundance,CDR3aa,CDR3nt
TRBD1,TRBV11-2,TRBJ2-3,.,CASSLGQGDWADTQYF,TGTGCCAGCAGCTTAGGACAGGGGGATTGGGCAGATACGCAGTATTTT
TRBD1,TRBV6-5,TRBJ2-7,once,CASSRTPQGAGEQYF,TGTGCCAGCAGTCGAACACCACAGGGGGCTGGCGAGCAGTACTTC
.,TRBV6-5,TRBJ2-1,few,CASSYSHGNEQFF,TGTGCCAGCAGTTACTCACATGGCAATGAGCAGTTCTTC
TRBD1,TRBV15,TRBJ1-4,once,CATSRDRGQGREKLFF,TGTGCCACCAGCAGAGATCGGGGACAGGGTCGGGAAAAACTGTTTTTT
.,TRBV15,TRBJ2-1,.,CATTAGPSSYNEQFF,TGTGCCACCACCGCTGGACCCAGCTCCTACAATGAGCAGTTCTTC
.,TRBV29-1,TRBJ2-5,.,CSVEGNHQETQYF,TGCAGCGTTGAGGGGAACCACCAAGAGACCCAGTACTTC
.,TRBV6-6,TRBJ2-5,.,CASSSQYQETQYF,TGTGCCAGCAGTTCCCAGTACCAAGAGACCCAGTACTTC
.,TRBV12-1,TRBJ1-1,.,CASSFFLRSGLEAFF,TGTGCCAGCAGCTTTTTTTTAAGGTCTGGCCTTGAAGCTTTCTTT
.,TRBV5-1,TRBJ1-4,.,CASSLEGSGTNEKLFF,TGCGCCAGCAGCTTGGAGGGAAGTGGAACTAATGAAAAACTGTTTTTT
TRBD2,TRBV9,TRBJ2-3,once,CASSLSGRYADTQYF,TGTGCCAGCAGCCTTAGCGGGAGATATGCAGATACGCAGTATTTT
TRBD1,TRBV2,TRBJ1-2,.,CASSVRQGAGYGYTF,TGTGCCAGCAGCGTTAGACAGGGGGCCGGCTATGGCTACACCTTC
.,TRBV20-1,TRBJ1-2,.,CSARDGGDHTF,TGCAGTGCAAGGGACGGGGGGGACCACACCTTC
.,TRBV10-1,TRBJ1-1,.,CASSDFGDRSYTEAFF,TGCGCCAGCAGTGATTTTGGGGACCGGAGCTACACTGAAGCTTTCTTT
.,TRBV10-3,TRBJ2-3,once,CAISGGGDTQYF,TGTGCCATCAGTGGAGGGGGGGATACGCAGTATTTT
.,TRBV5-6,TRBJ2-7,.,CASSLGHRYEQYF,TGTGCCAGCAGCCTCGGACACCGCTACGAGCAGTACTTC
.,TRBV5-1,TRBJ1-4,.,CASSLAPGIEKLFF,TGCGCCAGCAGCTTGGCCCCCGGGATAGAAAAACTGTTTTTT
.,TRBV10-3,TRBJ2-3,.,CAIQRERGTDTQYF,TGTGCCATTCAACGGGAGAGAGGCACAGATACGCAGTATTTT
TRBD1,TRBV10-3,TRBJ2-7,.,CAISESGTGAYEQYF,TGTGCCATCAGTGAATCCGGGACAGGGGCCTACGAGCAGTACTTC